This T cell receptor beta chain was recorded in a study of shared clonotypes between healthy human individuals. Study as a whole: Donors were a couple of women and a few men aged 18 to 49. Study findings and constraints: Despite large depth, rarefaction showed incomplete sorted-subset sequencing. With few donors, the genetic and exposure-history diversity represented was limited.

This CDR3 has 13 residues. Germline V lookup: CDR1 GTSNPN, CDR2 SVGIG (reference sequence). The V gene lost 7 bases and the J gene lost 4 bases, with 16 bases spanning the gap. The assay was immunoSEQ multiplex PCR, and TCRdb's table has in-frame clones only and misses some. Altogether about 1 million clones are present, 75% being singletons, with the ten largest covering approximately 1.5%. Donors were healthy HIV-negative adults without recently reported acute infections or vaccinations. This clone was counted between two and nine times. Its antigen is unknown. This sequence joins TRBV30 and TRBJ2-5; D remains unclear. The clonotype originates from a man aged 18 to 29 in good health. Source material: memory CD4+ T cells sorted from blood. Noted subset: CD45RA-negative fraction. The CDR3 DNA reads as TGTGCCTACGAACAGAACCAGGCAGAGACCCAGTACTTC. It encodes CAYEQNQAETQYF.